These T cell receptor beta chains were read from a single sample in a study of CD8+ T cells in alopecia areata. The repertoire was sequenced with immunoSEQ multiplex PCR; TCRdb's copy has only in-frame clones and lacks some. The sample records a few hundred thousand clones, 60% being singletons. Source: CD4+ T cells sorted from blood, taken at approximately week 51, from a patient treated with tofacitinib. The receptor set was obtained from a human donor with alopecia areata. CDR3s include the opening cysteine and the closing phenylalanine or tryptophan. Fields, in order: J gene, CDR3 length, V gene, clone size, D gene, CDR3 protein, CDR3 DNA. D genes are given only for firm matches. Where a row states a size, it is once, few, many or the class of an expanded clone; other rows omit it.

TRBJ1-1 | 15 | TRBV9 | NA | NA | CASSVSMDKNTEAFF | TGTGCCAGCAGCGTATCGATGGACAAGAACACTGAAGCTTTCTTT
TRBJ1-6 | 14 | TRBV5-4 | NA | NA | CATSVHVDNSPLHF | TGTGCCACCTCGGTCCACGTCGATAATTCACCCCTCCACTTT
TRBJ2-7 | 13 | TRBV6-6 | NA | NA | CASSQQVSYEQYF | TGTGCCAGCAGCCAACAGGTCTCCTACGAGCAGTACTTC
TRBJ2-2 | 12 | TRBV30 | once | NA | CVGGRATGELFF | TGTGTGGGGGGGCGCGCCACCGGGGAGCTGTTTTTT
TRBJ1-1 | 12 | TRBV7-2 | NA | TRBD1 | CASSLRQGEAFF | TGTGCCAGCAGCTTACGACAGGGTGAAGCTTTCTTT
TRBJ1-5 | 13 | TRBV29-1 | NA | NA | CSALDGSNQPQHF | TGCAGCGCTTTGGACGGTAGCAATCAGCCCCAGCATTTT
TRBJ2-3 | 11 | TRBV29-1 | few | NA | CSVTSTDTQYF | TGCAGCGTTACGAGCACAGATACGCAGTATTTT
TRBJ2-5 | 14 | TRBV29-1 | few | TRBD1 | CSVNGQGSRETQYF | TGCAGCGTTAACGGACAGGGATCGAGAGAGACCCAGTACTTC
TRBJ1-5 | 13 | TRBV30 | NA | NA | CAWSVDGDQPQHF | TGTGCCTGGAGTGTAGATGGGGATCAGCCCCAGCATTTT
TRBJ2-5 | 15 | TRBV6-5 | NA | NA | CASSYSAGPMETQYF | TGTGCCAGCAGTTACTCTGCGGGACCCATGGAGACCCAGTACTTC
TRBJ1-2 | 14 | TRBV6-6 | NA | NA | CASSSVGGGYGYTF | TGTGCCAGCAGTTCCGTTGGGGGTGGCTATGGCTACACCTTC
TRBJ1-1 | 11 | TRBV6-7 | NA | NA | CASSGNTEAFF | TGTGCCAGCAGTGGAAACACTGAAGCTTTCTTT
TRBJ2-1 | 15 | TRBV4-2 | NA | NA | CASSQDRSLHNEQFF | TGTGCCAGCAGCCAAGATCGAAGCCTTCACAATGAGCAGTTCTTC
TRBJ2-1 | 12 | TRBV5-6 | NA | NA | CASSLAYNEQFF | TGTGCCAGCAGCTTGGCTTACAATGAGCAGTTCTTC
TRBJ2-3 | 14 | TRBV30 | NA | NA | CAWRVVGGPDTQYF | TGTGCCTGGAGGGTTGTCGGGGGGCCAGATACGCAGTATTTT
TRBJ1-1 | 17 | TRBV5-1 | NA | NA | CASSLGSSLVTNTEAFF | TGCGCCAGCAGCTTGGGCAGTTCCCTGGTGACGAACACTGAAGCTTTCTTT
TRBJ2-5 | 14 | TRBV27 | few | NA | CASGGGRSVETQYF | TGTGCCAGCGGCGGCGGTAGATCGGTTGAGACCCAGTACTTC
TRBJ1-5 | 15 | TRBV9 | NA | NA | CASSVGGGENQPQHF | TGTGCCAGCAGCGTGGGAGGGGGTGAGAATCAGCCCCAGCATTTT
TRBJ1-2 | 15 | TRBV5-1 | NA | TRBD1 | CASSTFTTTGQGYTF | TGCGCCAGCAGCACTTTCACCACGACAGGGCAAGGCTACACCTTC
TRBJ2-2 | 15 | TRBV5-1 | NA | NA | CASSLRRANTGELFF | TGCGCCAGCAGCTTGCGGAGGGCGAACACCGGGGAGCTGTTTTTT
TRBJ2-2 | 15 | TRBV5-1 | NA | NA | CASSLAQGWTGELFF | TGCGCCAGCAGCTTGGCTCAGGGATGGACCGGGGAGCTGTTTTTT
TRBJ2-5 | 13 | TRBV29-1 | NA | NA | CSVHPLFSETQYF | TGCAGCGTTCATCCCCTTTTTTCGGAGACCCAGTACTTC
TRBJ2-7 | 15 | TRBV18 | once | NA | CASSPLRDTSYEQYF | TGTGCCAGCTCACCTCTCCGGGACACCTCCTACGAGCAGTACTTC
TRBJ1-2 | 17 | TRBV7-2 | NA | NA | CASSSSVWGRVDYGYTF | TGTGCCAGCAGCTCATCCGTTTGGGGGAGGGTAGACTATGGCTACACCTTC
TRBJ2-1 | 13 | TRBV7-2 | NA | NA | CASTPRGINEQFF | TGTGCCAGCACCCCGAGGGGGATCAATGAGCAGTTCTTC
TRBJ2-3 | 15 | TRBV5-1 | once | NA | CASSADSPSTDTQYF | TGCGCCAGCAGCGCGGACAGCCCTAGCACAGATACGCAGTATTTT
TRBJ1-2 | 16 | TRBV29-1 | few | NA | CSVATSGGMGNYGYTF | TGCAGCGTCGCCACCTCGGGAGGGATGGGGAACTATGGCTACACCTTC
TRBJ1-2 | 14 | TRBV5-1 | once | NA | CASSLDGQNYGYTF | TGCGCCAGCAGCTTAGACGGGCAAAACTATGGCTACACCTTC
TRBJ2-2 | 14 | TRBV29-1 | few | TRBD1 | CSARDRAATGELFF | TGCAGCGCTCGGGACAGGGCAGCGACCGGGGAGCTGTTTTTT
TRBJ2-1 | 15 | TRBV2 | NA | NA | CASRAGYAAYNEQFF | TGTGCCAGCAGGGCCGGCTATGCGGCTTACAATGAGCAGTTCTTC
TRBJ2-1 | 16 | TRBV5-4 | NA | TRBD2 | CASSSQLAGGLNEQFF | TGTGCCAGCAGCTCTCAACTAGCGGGGGGGCTGAATGAGCAGTTCTTC
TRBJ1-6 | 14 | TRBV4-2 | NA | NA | CASSQVAPDSPLHF | TGTGCCAGCAGCCAGGTAGCGCCCGATTCACCCCTCCACTTT
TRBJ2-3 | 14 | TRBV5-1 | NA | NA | CASSSLIPTDTQYF | TGCGCCAGCAGCTCCCTTATCCCCACAGATACGCAGTATTTT
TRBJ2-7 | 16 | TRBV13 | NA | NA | CASSKTGGPYSYEQYF | TGTGCCAGCAGCAAGACTGGGGGGCCCTACTCCTACGAGCAGTACTTC
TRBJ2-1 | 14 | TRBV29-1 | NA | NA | CSVNPGSGYNEQFF | TGCAGCGTTAACCCTGGGAGCGGTTACAATGAGCAGTTCTTC
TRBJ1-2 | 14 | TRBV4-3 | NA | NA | CASSQAGSRHGYTF | TGCGCCAGCAGCCAAGCGGGCTCTCGACACGGCTACACCTTC
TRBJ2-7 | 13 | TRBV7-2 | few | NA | CASSLASRYEQYF | TGTGCCAGCAGCTTAGCTAGCCGCTACGAGCAGTACTTC
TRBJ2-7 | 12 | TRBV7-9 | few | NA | CAGEGVRYEQYF | TGTGCCGGAGAGGGAGTTAGGTACGAGCAGTACTTC
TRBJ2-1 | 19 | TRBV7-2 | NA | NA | CASSSFGTGLTAGGNEQFF | TGTGCCAGCAGCTCTTTCGGGACAGGATTAACCGCCGGGGGGAATGAGCAGTTCTTC